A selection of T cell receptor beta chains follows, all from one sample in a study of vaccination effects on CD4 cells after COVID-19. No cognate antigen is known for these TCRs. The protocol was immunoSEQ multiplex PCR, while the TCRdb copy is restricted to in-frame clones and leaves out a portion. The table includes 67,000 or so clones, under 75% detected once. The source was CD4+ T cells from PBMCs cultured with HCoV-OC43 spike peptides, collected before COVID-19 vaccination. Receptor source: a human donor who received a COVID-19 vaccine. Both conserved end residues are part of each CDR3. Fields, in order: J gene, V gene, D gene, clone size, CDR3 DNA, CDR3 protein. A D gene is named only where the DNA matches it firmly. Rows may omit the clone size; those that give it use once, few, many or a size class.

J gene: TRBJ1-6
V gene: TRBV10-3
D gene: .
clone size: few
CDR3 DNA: TGTGCCTCGAGAGAGGAGACTACATCACCCCTCCACTTT
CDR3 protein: CASREETTSPLHF

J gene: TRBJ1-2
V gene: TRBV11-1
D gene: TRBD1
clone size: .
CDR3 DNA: TGTGCCAGCAGAAAGGACAGGGGCCATGGCTACACCTTC
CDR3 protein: CASRKDRGHGYTF

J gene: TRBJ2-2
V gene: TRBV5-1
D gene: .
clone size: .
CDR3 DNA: TGCGCCAGCAGCCGCGACTACCCGAACACCGGGGAGCTGTTTTTT
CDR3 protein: CASSRDYPNTGELFF

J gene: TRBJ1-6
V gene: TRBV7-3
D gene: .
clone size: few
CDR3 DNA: TGTGCCAGCAGCTTAGCCGCAGGGGTAGGGTCACCCCTCCACTTT
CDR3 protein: CASSLAAGVGSPLHF

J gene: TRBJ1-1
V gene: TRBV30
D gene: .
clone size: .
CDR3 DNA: TGTGCTGGGGACGAGCGGAACACTGAAGCTTTCTTT
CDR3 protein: CAGDERNTEAFF

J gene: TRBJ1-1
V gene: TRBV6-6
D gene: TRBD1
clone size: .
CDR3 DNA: TGTGCCAGCAGTTACGACAGGGGGACTGAAGCTTTCTTT
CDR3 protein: CASSYDRGTEAFF

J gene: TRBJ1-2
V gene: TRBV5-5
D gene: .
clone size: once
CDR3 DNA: TGTGCCAGCAGCTTTGGTGGAGTGAAAGCTAACTATGGCTACACCTTC
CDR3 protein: CASSFGGVKANYGYTF

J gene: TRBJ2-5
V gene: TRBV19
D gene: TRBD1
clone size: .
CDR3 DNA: TGTGCCAGTAGTTCTCTCCCGGGACAGGGACAGACCCAGTACTTC
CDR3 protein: CASSSLPGQGQTQYF

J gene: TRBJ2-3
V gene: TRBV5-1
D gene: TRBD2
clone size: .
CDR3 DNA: TGCGCCAGCAGTCCTAGAACTAGCGTCTACCTCACCAACACAGATACGCAGTATTTT
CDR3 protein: CASSPRTSVYLTNTDTQYF

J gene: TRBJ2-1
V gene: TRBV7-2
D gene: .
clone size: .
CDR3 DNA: TGTGCCAGCAGCTTAACCCGGGCCCTCAATGAGCAGTTCTTC
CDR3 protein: CASSLTRALNEQFF

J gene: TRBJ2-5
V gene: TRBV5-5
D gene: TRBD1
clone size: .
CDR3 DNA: TGTGCCAGCAGCTATAACAGGGGGCCAGGAGAGACCCAGTACTTC
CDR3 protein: CASSYNRGPGETQYF

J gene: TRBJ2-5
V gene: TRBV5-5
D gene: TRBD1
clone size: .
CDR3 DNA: TGTGCCAGCAGCCCTACAGGGGAGGAGACCCAGTACTTC
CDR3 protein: CASSPTGEETQYF

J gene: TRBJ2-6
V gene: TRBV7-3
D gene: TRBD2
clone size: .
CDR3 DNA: TGTGCCAGCAGCGGTGGGTCGGGGGGTAAGAGTGGGGCCAACGTCCTGACTTTC
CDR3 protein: CASSGGSGGKSGANVLTF

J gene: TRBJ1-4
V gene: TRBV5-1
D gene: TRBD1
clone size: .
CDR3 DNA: TGCGCCAGCAGCCTTTGGGGACAGGGGGAAAATGAAAAACTGTTTTTT
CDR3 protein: CASSLWGQGENEKLFF

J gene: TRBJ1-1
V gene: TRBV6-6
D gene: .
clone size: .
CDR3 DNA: TGTGCCAGCAGTGTTCGTCCGGACACTGAAGCTTTCTTT
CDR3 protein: CASSVRPDTEAFF

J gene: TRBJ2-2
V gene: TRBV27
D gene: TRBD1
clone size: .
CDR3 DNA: TGTGCCAGCAGGACCCAGGGGGAGACGAACACCGGGGAGCTGTTTTTT
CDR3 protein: CASRTQGETNTGELFF

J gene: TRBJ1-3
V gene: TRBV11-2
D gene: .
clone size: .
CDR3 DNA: TGTGCCAGCAGCCCTCGTTCCCAAGGAAACACCATATATTTT
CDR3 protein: CASSPRSQGNTIYF

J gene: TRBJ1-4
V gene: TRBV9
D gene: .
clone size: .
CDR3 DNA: TGTGCCAGCAGTCCATCACAGGGCTATGAAAAACTGTTTTTT
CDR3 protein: CASSPSQGYEKLFF

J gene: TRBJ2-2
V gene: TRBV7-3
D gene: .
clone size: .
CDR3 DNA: TGTGCCAGCAGCGCGACTAGTATCGGGGAGCTGTTTTTT
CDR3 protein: CASSATSIGELFF

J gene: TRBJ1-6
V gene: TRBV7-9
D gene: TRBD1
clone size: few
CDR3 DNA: TGTGCCAGCAGCTTAGGGACAGGCAATAATTCACCCCTCCACTTT
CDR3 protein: CASSLGTGNNSPLHF

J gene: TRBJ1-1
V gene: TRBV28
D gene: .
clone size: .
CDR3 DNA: TGTGCCAGCAGTTTCACGGAATACACTGAAGCTTTCTTT
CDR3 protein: CASSFTEYTEAFF

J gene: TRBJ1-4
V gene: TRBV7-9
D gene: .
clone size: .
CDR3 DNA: TGTGCCAGCAGCGTACATGCAACTAATGAAAAACTGTTTTTT
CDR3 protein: CASSVHATNEKLFF

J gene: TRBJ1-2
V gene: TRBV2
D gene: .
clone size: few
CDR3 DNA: TGTGCCAGCAGAGCTACGGGCAGAAACTATGGCTACACCTTC
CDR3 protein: CASRATGRNYGYTF

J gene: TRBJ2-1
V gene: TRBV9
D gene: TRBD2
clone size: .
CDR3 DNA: TGTGCCAGCAGCGGCCCAGTAACGTTTAGCGGGAATGAGCAGTTCTTC
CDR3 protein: CASSGPVTFSGNEQFF

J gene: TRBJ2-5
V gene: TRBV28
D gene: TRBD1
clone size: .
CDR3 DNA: TGTGCCAGCAGTTTATGGTCCGGGACAGCAGACGAGACCCAGTACTTC
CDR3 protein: CASSLWSGTADETQYF

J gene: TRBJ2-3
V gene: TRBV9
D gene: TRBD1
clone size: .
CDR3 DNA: TGTGCCAGCAACCCGGGACAGGGGATGAGCACAGATACGCAGTATTTT
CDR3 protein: CASNPGQGMSTDTQYF

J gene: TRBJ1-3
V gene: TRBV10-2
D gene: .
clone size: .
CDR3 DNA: TGCGCCAGCAGCACTGCTGGAAACACCATATATTTT
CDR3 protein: CASSTAGNTIYF

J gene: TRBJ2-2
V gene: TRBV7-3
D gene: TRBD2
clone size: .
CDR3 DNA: TGTGCCAGCAGCTTAACGTTGGGACTAGCCCCTCAAGGGGAGCTGTTTTTT
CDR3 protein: CASSLTLGLAPQGELFF

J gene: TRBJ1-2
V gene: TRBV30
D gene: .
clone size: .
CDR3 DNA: TGTGCCTGGACAACAGGGTTTAACTATGGCTACACCTTC
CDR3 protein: CAWTTGFNYGYTF

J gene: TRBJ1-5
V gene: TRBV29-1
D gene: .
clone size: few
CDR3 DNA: TGCAGCGTTAGGGGGGAAAATCAGCCCCAGCATTTT
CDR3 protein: CSVRGENQPQHF

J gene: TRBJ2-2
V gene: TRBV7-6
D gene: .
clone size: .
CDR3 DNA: TGTGCCAGCAGCCTTGAGGGAAAAGGCACCGGGGAGCTGTTTTTT
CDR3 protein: CASSLEGKGTGELFF

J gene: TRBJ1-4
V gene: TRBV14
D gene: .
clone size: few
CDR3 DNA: TGTGCCAGCAGCCAAGTTTTCGGGGAAAAACTGTTTTTT
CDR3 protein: CASSQVFGEKLFF

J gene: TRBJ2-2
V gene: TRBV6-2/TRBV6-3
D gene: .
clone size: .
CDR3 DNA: TGTGCCAGCAGTTATTGGGGGGCGCGCACCGGGGAGCTGTTTTTT
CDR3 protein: CASSYWGARTGELFF

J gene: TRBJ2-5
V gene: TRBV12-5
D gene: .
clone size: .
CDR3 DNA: TGTGCTAGTGGTTTGGTATTACAGGTACACCAAGAGACCCAGTACTTC
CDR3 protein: CASGLVLQVHQETQYF

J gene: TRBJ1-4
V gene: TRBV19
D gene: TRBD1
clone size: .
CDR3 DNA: TGTGCCAGTAGTAGGCAGGGGGCGGCAACTAATGAAAAACTGTTTTTT
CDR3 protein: CASSRQGAATNEKLFF

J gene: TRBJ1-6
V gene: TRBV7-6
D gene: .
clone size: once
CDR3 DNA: TGTGCCAGCAGCGCGGACGGTAATTCACCCCTCCACTTT
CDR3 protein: CASSADGNSPLHF

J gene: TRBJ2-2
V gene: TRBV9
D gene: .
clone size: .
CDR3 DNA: TGTGCCAGCAGCCCCCGTCCCAACACCGGGGAGCTGTTTTTT
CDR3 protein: CASSPRPNTGELFF

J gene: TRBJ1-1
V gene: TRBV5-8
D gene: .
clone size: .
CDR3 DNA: TGTGCCAGCAGCTCCGGCAGGGCATGGGTTGCGGCTTTCTTT
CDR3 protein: CASSSGRAWVAAFF

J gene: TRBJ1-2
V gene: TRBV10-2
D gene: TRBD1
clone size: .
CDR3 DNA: TGCGCCAGCAGTGGGAGACAGGGAATAGATGGCTACACCTTC
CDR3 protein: CASSGRQGIDGYTF

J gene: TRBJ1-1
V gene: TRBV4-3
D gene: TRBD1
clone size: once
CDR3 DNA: TGCGCCAGCAGCCAAGAGGACAGGGGCGACACTGAAGCTTTCTTT
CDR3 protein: CASSQEDRGDTEAFF

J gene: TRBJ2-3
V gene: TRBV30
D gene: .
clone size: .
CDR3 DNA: TGTGCCTGGAGTAAGTCGCCGATTGGCGGCAGCACAGATACGCAGTATTTT
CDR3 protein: CAWSKSPIGGSTDTQYF

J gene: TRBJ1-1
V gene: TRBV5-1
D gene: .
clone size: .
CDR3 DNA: TGCGCCAGCAGCTTGACGGGATTGAACACTGAAGCTTTCTTT
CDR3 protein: CASSLTGLNTEAFF